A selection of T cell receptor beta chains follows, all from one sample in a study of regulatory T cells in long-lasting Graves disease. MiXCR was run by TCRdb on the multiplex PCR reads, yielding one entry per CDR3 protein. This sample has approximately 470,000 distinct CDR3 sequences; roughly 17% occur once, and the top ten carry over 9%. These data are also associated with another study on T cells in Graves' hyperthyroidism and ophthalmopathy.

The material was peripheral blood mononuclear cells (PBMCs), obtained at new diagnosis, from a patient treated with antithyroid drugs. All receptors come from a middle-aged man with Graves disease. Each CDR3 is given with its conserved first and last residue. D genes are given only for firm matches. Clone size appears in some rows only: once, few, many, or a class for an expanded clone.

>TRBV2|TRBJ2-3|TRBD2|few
TGTGCCAGCAGAGACCTAGCGGGAGGGCTTGATACGCAGTATTTT
CASRDLAGGLDTQYF
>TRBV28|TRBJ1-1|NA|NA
TGTGCCAGCAGTTCCCTAGGGGGTCGGGCTTTCTTT
CASSSLGGRAFF
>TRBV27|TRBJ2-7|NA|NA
TGTGCCAGCAGTGTAAACCCTGACAGTGCCCACGAGCAGTACTTC
CASSVNPDSAHEQYF
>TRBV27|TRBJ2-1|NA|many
TGTGCCAGCAGTTTGGGGGCGCCCTCCTACAATGAGCAGTTCTTC
CASSLGAPSYNEQFF
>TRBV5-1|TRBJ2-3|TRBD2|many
TGCGCCGTCCTAGCGGGAGGGATGCAGTATTTT
CAVLAGGMQYF
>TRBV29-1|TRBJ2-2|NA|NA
TGCAGCGTGCGATCTGACAGAATTTACACCGGGGAGCTGTTTTTT
CSVRSDRIYTGELFF
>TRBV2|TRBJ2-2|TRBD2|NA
TGTGCCAGCAGGGAACGGTTTAGCGGGAGGGCCACCGGGGAGCTGTTTTTT
CASRERFSGRATGELFF
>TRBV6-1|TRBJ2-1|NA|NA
TGTGCCAGCGGCCCACCCCGTGGACGCCCGACGGGGAATGAGCAGTTCTTC
CASGPPRGRPTGNEQFF
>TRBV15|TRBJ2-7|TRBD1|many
TGTGCCACCAGCAGTGGGGGACAGTCCGGCGAGCAGTACTTC
CATSSGGQSGEQYF
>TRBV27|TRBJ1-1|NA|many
TGTGCCAGCAGTGTCCGGGTGAACACTGAAGCTTTCTTT
CASSVRVNTEAFF
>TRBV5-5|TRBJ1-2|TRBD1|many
TGTGCCAGCAGCATAGAGGGGACAGGGGGCTATGGCTACACCTTC
CASSIEGTGGYGYTF
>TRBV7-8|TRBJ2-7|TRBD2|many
TGTGCCAGCAGCTTAGTGCCCCCCGGGACTAGGACCTCGGAGCAGTACTTC
CASSLVPPGTRTSEQYF
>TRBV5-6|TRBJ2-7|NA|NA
TGTGCCAGCAGCTTAAGGATGAGCGGAGCCTCATACGAGCAGTACTTC
CASSLRMSGASYEQYF
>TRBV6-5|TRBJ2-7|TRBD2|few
TGTGCCAGCAGTTACATTAGCGGGGCCCCGGAGCAGTACTTC
CASSYISGAPEQYF
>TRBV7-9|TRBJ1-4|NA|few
TGTGCCAGCAGCTTAGAGGGAGGGAGTGAAAAACTGTTTTTT
CASSLEGGSEKLFF
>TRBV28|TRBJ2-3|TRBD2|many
TGTGCCAGCAGTTCTCCTATCAGTGTAGCGGGGTCAGATACGCAGTATTTT
CASSSPISVAGSDTQYF
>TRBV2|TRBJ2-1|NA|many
TGTGCCAGCAGTGAGGGCGGGAAAACCTACTCCTACAATGAGCAGTTCTTC
CASSEGGKTYSYNEQFF
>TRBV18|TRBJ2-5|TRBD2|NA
TGTGCCAGCTCACCACTGACTAGCGGGAGGGCCATAGAGACCCAGTACTTC
CASSPLTSGRAIETQYF
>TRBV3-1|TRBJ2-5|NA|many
TGTGCCAGCAGCCTCCGCCCGACCAGACAAGAGACCCAGTACTTC
CASSLRPTRQETQYF
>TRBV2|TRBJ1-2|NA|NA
TGTGCCAGCAGTAGGCGGGGATACGCCTATGGCTACACCTTC
CASSRRGYAYGYTF
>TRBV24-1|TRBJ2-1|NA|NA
TGTGCCACCAGTGATTTGAAGTCGAGCTCCTACAATGAGCAGTTCTTC
CATSDLKSSSYNEQFF
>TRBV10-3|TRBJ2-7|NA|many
TGTGCCATCAGCGCTGACAGCGCCCCCAACGAGCAGTACTTC
CAISADSAPNEQYF
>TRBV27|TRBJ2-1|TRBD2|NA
TGTGCCAGCAGTAGAGCGGGAGGACACAATGAGCAGTTCTTC
CASSRAGGHNEQFF
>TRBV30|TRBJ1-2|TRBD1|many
TGTGCCTGGAGCGAGACAGGGGCGGGTGGCTACACCTTC
CAWSETGAGGYTF
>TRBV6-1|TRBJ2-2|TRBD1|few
TGTGCCAGCAGTGTTACAGGGGATTACACCGGGGAGCTGTTTTTT
CASSVTGDYTGELFF
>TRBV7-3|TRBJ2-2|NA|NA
TGTGCCAGCAGCTTGATAGGGAGCACCGGGGAGCTGTTTTTT
CASSLIGSTGELFF
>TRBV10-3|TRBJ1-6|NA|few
TGTGCCTCGTGGGGAGGAAGCTCCTATAATTCACCCCTCCACTTT
CASWGGSSYNSPLHF
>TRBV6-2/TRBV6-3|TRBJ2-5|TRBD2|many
TGTGCCAGCAGGATTCTAGCGGGAGCAGAGACCCAGTACTTC
CASRILAGAETQYF
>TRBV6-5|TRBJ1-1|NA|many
TGTGCCAGCAGTTACAGACAGACGAACACTGAAGCTTTCTTT
CASSYRQTNTEAFF
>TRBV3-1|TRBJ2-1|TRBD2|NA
TGTGCCAGCAGCCAAGATTGGCGGGAGGGTGAGCAGTTCTTC
CASSQDWREGEQFF
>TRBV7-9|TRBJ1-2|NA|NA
TGTGCCAGCACTCGTGTACCGGGGGGGACTAACTATGGCTACACCTTC
CASTRVPGGTNYGYTF
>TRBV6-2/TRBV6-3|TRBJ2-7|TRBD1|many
TGTGCCAGTTCGCCCGGACAGGGGGTCGCCTACGGGCAGTACTTC
CASSPGQGVAYGQYF
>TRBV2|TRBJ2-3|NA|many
TGTGCCAGCAGTGAAGGAGGGCTAACAGATACGCAGTATTTT
CASSEGGLTDTQYF
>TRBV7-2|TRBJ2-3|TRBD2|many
TGTGCCAGCAGCTTAGGTTTCCGGGAGGGGACAGATACGCAGTATTTT
CASSLGFREGTDTQYF
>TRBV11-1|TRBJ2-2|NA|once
TGTGCCAGCAGCGTAGCCAGCAGCGCGAACACCGGGGAGCTGTTTTTT
CASSVASSANTGELFF
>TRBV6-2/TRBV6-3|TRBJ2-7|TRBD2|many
TGTGCCAGCAGCACCACTAGCGGGAGCGAGCAGTACTTC
CASSTTSGSEQYF
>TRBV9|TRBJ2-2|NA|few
TGTGCCAGCAGCCTACAAGTAGGGACGGTACGGGACACCGGGGAGCTGTTTTTT
CASSLQVGTVRDTGELFF
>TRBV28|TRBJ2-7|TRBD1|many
TGTGCCAGCCAAGCAGGGACAGGGAGGGCCTACGAGCAGTACTTC
CASQAGTGRAYEQYF
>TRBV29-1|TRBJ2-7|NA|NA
TGCAGCGTTGAGGCATTTGACTCCTACGAGCAGTACTTC
CSVEAFDSYEQYF
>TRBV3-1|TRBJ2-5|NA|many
TGTGCCAGCAGCCAAGACCTAAGGGATTCGACCCAGTACTTC
CASSQDLRDSTQYF
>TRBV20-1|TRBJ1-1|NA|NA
TGCAGTGCTAGAGATCAGGGGAAGGACGGCACTGAAGCTTTCTTT
CSARDQGKDGTEAFF
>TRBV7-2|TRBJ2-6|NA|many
TGTGCCAGCAGCTCCTGGGACGGCCTCGCTGCGGGGGCCAACGTCCTGACTTTC
CASSSWDGLAAGANVLTF
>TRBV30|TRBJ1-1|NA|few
TGTGCCTGGAGTCCTGGCAGGGCGGGGACTGAAGCTTTCTTT
CAWSPGRAGTEAFF
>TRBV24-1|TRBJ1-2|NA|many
TGTGCCACCAGTGACGCGGACGGAGCTAACTATGGCTACACCTTC
CATSDADGANYGYTF
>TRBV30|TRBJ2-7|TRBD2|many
TGTGCCTGGAGTGGGGGACTAGCGGCCCTCGGGGAGCAGTACTTC
CAWSGGLAALGEQYF
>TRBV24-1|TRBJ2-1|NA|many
TGTGCCACCAAAGAGTATTTTTACAATGAGCAGTTCTTC
CATKEYFYNEQFF
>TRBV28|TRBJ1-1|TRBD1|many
TGTGCCAGCAGGGGCCCCAGGGGGCCGAACACTGAAGCTTTCTTT
CASRGPRGPNTEAFF
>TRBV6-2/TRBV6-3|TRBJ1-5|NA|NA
TGTGCCAGCAGTTACGGCGGGGGTAGCAATCAGCCCCAGCATTTT
CASSYGGGSNQPQHF
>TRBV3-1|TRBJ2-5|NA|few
TGTGCCAGCAGGCCCGGACGGAGGGGAGAGACCCAGTACTTC
CASRPGRRGETQYF
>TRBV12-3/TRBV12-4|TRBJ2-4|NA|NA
TGTGCCAGCAGGGGAACCGGGCGAAAAAACATTCAGTACTTC
CASRGTGRKNIQYF
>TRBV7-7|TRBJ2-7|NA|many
TGTGCTAGCTCAGGTATCTACGAGCAGTACTTC
CASSGIYEQYF
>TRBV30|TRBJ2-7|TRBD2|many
TGTGCCTGGGCTAGCGGGCCGTTCGAGCAGTACTTC
CAWASGPFEQYF
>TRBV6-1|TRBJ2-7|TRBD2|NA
TGTGCCAGCAGTGAATGGGGGACTAGCGGCCTTAGCTCCTACGAGCAGTACTTC
CASSEWGTSGLSSYEQYF
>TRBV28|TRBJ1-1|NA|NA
TGTGCCAGCACCCCCGTCGGGGGTAGCACTGAAGCTTTCTTT
CASTPVGGSTEAFF
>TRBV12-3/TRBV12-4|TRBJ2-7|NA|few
TGTGCCAGCAGCCTCCGGGGCGGGACCTACGAGCAGTACTTC
CASSLRGGTYEQYF
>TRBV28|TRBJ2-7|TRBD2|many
TGTGCCAGCAGTTTGCTGAGCGAGGGACTAGCGGGAGGGCGTGACGAGCAGTACTTC
CASSLLSEGLAGGRDEQYF
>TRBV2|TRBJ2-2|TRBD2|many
TGTGCCAGCAGCCGACTAGCGGAGAACACCGGGGAGCTGTTTTTT
CASSRLAENTGELFF
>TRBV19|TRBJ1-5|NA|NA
TGTGCCAGTACCCCGATGGGGGTAAGCAATCAGCCCCAGCATTTT
CASTPMGVSNQPQHF
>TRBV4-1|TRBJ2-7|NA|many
TGCGCCAGCAGCCAAACTGAGGCAGGCTCCTACGAGCAGTACTTC
CASSQTEAGSYEQYF
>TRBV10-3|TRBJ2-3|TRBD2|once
TGTGCCATCAGTGGGAAGCCTAGCGGGAGAACAGATACGCAGTATTTT
CAISGKPSGRTDTQYF